The text below deals with one T cell receptor beta chain. Antigen specificity is unknown. These data originate in a study of beta chain features in type 1 diabetes. Points from the study as a whole: For Type 1 diabetes patients, all four CD4+ subsets carried TCRB CDR3s that were moderately but significantly shorter.

The junction had 4 bases not matched to a gene; V was cut back by 0 bases and J by 5 bases. The CDR3 covers 16 residues. Germline V gene sequence: CDR1 SGDLS, CDR2 YYNGEE. The entirety of the isolated RNA underwent reverse transcription, so expressed TCRB transcripts were sequenced. Some clones are missing from TCRdb's copy, which holds only in-frame ones; the method was immunoSEQ multiplex PCR. The data contain around 260,000 clones, 20% of them singletons. The receptor comes from a woman aged 35 to 49 with type 1 diabetes. The chain carries TRBV9 and TRBJ2-2, with TRBD2 identical over 10 bases. Input material: naive CD4+ T cells from blood. The CDR3 sequence is CASSVVLAGGTGELFF. For the CDR3, the DNA is TGTGCCAGCAGCGTAGTATTAGCGGGAGGAACCGGGGAGCTGTTTTTT. The variable domain in full, with the rest retrieved from reference TRBV9 and TRBJ2-2, is DSGVTQTPKHLITATGQRVTLRCSPRSGDLSVYWYQQSLDQGLQFLIQYYNGEERAKGNILERFSAQQFPDLHSELNLSSLELGDSALYFCASSVVLAGGTGELFFGEGSRLTVL.